Listed below are T cell receptor beta chains from one sample, sequenced in a study of Ad26.COV2.S vaccination and SARS-CoV-2 variants. Assay used: immunoSEQ multiplex PCR; TCRdb lists only in-frame clones, some missing. Of about 350,000 clones in the sample, around 90% were seen once. The sequenced sample was peripheral blood, obtained in a trial of Ad26.COV2.S vaccine versus placebo. The receptors were gathered from a person between 18 and 60 years old who received the Ad26.COV2.S COVID-19 vaccine or a placebo. CDR3s include the opening cysteine and the closing phenylalanine or tryptophan. The order of the fields is V gene, D gene, clone size, J gene, CDR3 protein, CDR3 DNA. A D gene is named only where the DNA matches it firmly. The size entry is marked missing in some rows and otherwise reads once, few, many or a size class.

v_gene: TRBV6-4
d_gene: .
abundance: .
j_gene: TRBJ2-7
CDR3aa: CASSENLRGEQYF
CDR3nt: TGTGCCAGCAGTGAAAACCTCAGGGGCGAGCAGTACTTC

v_gene: TRBV11-2
d_gene: .
abundance: .
j_gene: TRBJ1-1
CDR3aa: CASSLPGVNTEAFF
CDR3nt: TGTGCCAGCAGCTTACCGGGGGTGAACACTGAAGCTTTCTTT

v_gene: TRBV4-1
d_gene: .
abundance: .
j_gene: TRBJ1-6
CDR3aa: CASSQDQGDVGDSPLHF
CDR3nt: TGCGCCAGCAGCCAAGATCAAGGGGATGTAGGAGATTCACCCCTCCACTTT

v_gene: TRBV4-1
d_gene: .
abundance: once
j_gene: TRBJ2-1
CDR3aa: CASSHSGQGGRGEQFF
CDR3nt: TGCGCCAGCAGCCATTCAGGGCAGGGGGGACGAGGTGAGCAGTTCTTC

v_gene: TRBV15
d_gene: TRBD2
abundance: .
j_gene: TRBJ2-3
CDR3aa: CATSRAREVTDTQYF
CDR3nt: TGTGCCACCAGCAGAGCGCGGGAGGTAACAGATACGCAGTATTTT

v_gene: TRBV9
d_gene: .
abundance: .
j_gene: TRBJ1-3
CDR3aa: CASSVGVSSGNTIYF
CDR3nt: TGTGCCAGCAGCGTAGGCGTCAGCTCTGGAAACACCATATATTTT

v_gene: TRBV6-1
d_gene: .
abundance: .
j_gene: TRBJ2-7
CDR3aa: CASSYPSGDYEQYF
CDR3nt: TGTGCCAGCAGTTATCCATCGGGGGACTACGAGCAGTACTTC

v_gene: TRBV6-6
d_gene: .
abundance: .
j_gene: TRBJ1-5
CDR3aa: CASNGRTYSNQPQHF
CDR3nt: TGTGCCAGCAACGGCAGAACATATAGCAATCAGCCCCAGCATTTT

v_gene: TRBV6-5
d_gene: TRBD1
abundance: .
j_gene: TRBJ1-5
CDR3aa: CASSRDRKNQPQHF
CDR3nt: TGTGCCAGCAGTCGGGACAGAAAAAATCAGCCCCAGCATTTT

v_gene: TRBV15
d_gene: .
abundance: few
j_gene: TRBJ1-5
CDR3aa: CATSRGLLSNQPQHF
CDR3nt: TGTGCCACCAGCAGGGGACTATTAAGCAATCAGCCCCAGCATTTT

v_gene: TRBV9
d_gene: .
abundance: .
j_gene: TRBJ2-5
CDR3aa: CASSVDRNQETQYF
CDR3nt: TGTGCCAGCAGCGTAGACCGGAATCAAGAGACCCAGTACTTC

v_gene: TRBV5-1
d_gene: TRBD1
abundance: .
j_gene: TRBJ1-2
CDR3aa: CASSSGTEGGYTF
CDR3nt: TGCGCCAGCAGCTCTGGGACAGAAGGTGGCTACACCTTC

v_gene: TRBV6-5
d_gene: .
abundance: .
j_gene: TRBJ1-1
CDR3aa: CASTTGNGFLEAFF
CDR3nt: TGTGCCAGCACAACAGGGAATGGTTTCCTCGAAGCTTTCTTT

v_gene: TRBV5-4
d_gene: .
abundance: .
j_gene: TRBJ1-3
CDR3aa: CASSPPGDSGNTIYF
CDR3nt: TGTGCCAGCAGCCCTCCGGGGGACTCTGGAAACACCATATATTTT

v_gene: TRBV30
d_gene: .
abundance: .
j_gene: TRBJ2-7
CDR3aa: CAWTVLTRGEQYF
CDR3nt: TGTGCCTGGACCGTACTTACTCGTGGCGAGCAGTACTTC

v_gene: TRBV18
d_gene: TRBD2
abundance: once
j_gene: TRBJ2-5
CDR3aa: CASSPPRGDQETQYF
CDR3nt: TGTGCCAGCTCACCACCTCGGGGGGATCAAGAGACCCAGTACTTC

v_gene: TRBV25-1
d_gene: .
abundance: .
j_gene: TRBJ2-7
CDR3aa: CASSSQGIPTWEQYF
CDR3nt: TGTGCCAGCAGTTCGCAGGGGATTCCAACCTGGGAGCAGTACTTC

v_gene: TRBV7-9
d_gene: .
abundance: .
j_gene: TRBJ2-7
CDR3aa: CASSRLGRADSLDEQYF
CDR3nt: TGTGCCAGCAGCCGACTAGGACGAGCGGATTCTTTGGACGAGCAGTACTTC

v_gene: TRBV27
d_gene: .
abundance: .
j_gene: TRBJ2-6
CDR3aa: CASRPTPQSSGANVLTF
CDR3nt: TGTGCCAGCAGACCTACTCCACAGTCCTCTGGGGCCAACGTCCTGACTTTC

v_gene: TRBV9
d_gene: TRBD1
abundance: .
j_gene: TRBJ2-7
CDR3aa: CASSQGQGWSYEQYF
CDR3nt: TGTGCCAGCAGCCAAGGACAGGGTTGGTCCTACGAGCAGTACTTC

v_gene: TRBV5-1
d_gene: TRBD1
abundance: .
j_gene: TRBJ1-2
CDR3aa: CASSSRTGIDYGYTF
CDR3nt: TGCGCCAGCAGCTCAAGGACAGGGATCGACTATGGCTACACCTTC

v_gene: TRBV7-9
d_gene: .
abundance: .
j_gene: TRBJ2-6
CDR3aa: CASSFSYSGANVLTF
CDR3nt: TGTGCCAGCAGCTTCAGTTACTCTGGGGCCAACGTCCTGACTTTC

v_gene: TRBV25-1
d_gene: .
abundance: .
j_gene: TRBJ1-6
CDR3aa: CASSQGPGSPLHF
CDR3nt: TGTGCCAGCAGTCAGGGCCCCGGGTCACCCCTCCATTTT